A single sample is the source of the 8 T cell receptor beta chains below, sequenced in a study of T cell repertoires in cytomegalovirus infection. These receptors are not linked to any known antigen. TCRdb independently ran MiXCR on the reads; one entry per CDR3 protein. Among 600,000 to 700,000 distinct CDR3 sequences listed, approximately 33% were seen once. The sequencing here drew on cultured PBMCs, taken from culture after CMV antigen stimulation. The receptors shown here come from a human donor in good health (CMV status not recorded). Some clones in this sample may be carry-over from other donors' samples.

This clonotype was picked up a small number of times. V is TRBV6-1 and J is TRBJ1-1; D is perhaps TRBD1 (6 bases). V dropped 6 bases and J dropped 5 bases, with 13 bases sitting between them. In germline, CDR1 is MNHNS, CDR2 SASEGT. CDR3 length equals 13 residues. The CDR3 DNA sequence: TGTGCCAGCAGCCGTGGGGGCAGTACTGAAGCTTTCTTT. It is translated as CASSRGGSTEAFF.

This clonotype was seen a handful of times. V is TRBV7-9 and J is TRBJ2-1; 9 bases are shared with TRBD2. Germline CDR1 and CDR2: SEHNR and FQNEAQ (reference sequence). V dropped 5 bases and J dropped 7; count of bases not matched to a gene: 9. This CDR3 region has 15 residues. The CDR3 DNA is TGTGCCAGCAGCACCGGGACTAGCAGCTGGAATGAGCAGTTCTTC. The encoded protein is CASSTGTSSWNEQFF.

There are many counts of this clonotype. The chain combines TRBV11-2 with TRBJ1-6; D is ambiguous. Germline V gene sequence: CDR1 SGHAT, CDR2 FQNNGV. V dropped 3 bases and J dropped 10 bases, with 13 bases sitting between them. The CDR3 covers 14 residues. CDR3 amino acids: CASSFLWGESPLHF. The CDR3 nucleotides are TGTGCCAGCAGCTTTTTATGGGGAGAGTCACCCCTCCACTTT.

This clonotype was detected only a few times. The chain employs TRBV6-2 or TRBV6-3 and TRBJ2-7; 7 nucleotides line up with TRBD1. Trimming cost V 0 bases and J 2 bases; bases outside gene matches: 19. The germline V gene has CDR1 MNHEY and CDR2 SVGEGT. This CDR3 contains 20 residues. CDR3 nucleotides: TGTGCCAGCAGTTACTCGATATGGGACAGCCAGTCCTCCAGCCCCTACGAGCAGTACTTC. This encodes CASSYSIWDSQSSSPYEQYF.

This clonotype was counted at least ten times. This chain uses TRBV7-2 with TRBJ2-7; no clear D gene. The CDR3 contains 13 residues. V was clipped by 4 bases and J by 5 bases, with 12 bases between them. The germline CDR1 and CDR2 sequences are SGHTA and FQGNSA. CDR3: CASSSEMRHEQYF. The CDR3 nucleotides read TGTGCCAGCAGCTCGGAGATGAGGCACGAGCAGTACTTC.

On this clonotype itself: A much larger clone sits a single nucleotide away, making a read error possible. The rearrangement uses TRBV5-6 and TRBJ2-3; D remains ambiguous. CDR1 SGHDT and CDR2 YYEEEE come from the germline V gene. The CDR3 sequence is 14 residues long. The V gene lost 2 bases and the J gene lost 0 bases, with 7 bases spanning the gap. CDR3 protein: CASSFGVSTDTQYF. CDR3 DNA: TGTGCCAGCAGCTTCGGAGTTAGCACAGATACGCAGTATTTT.

Only a few counts were recorded for this clonotype. CDR3 sequence (DNA): TGTGCCAGCAGCTTAGATAGGACTAGCGGGGACAATGAGCAGTTCTTC. It codes for CASSLDRTSGDNEQFF. V and J are TRBV7-6 and TRBJ2-1, with 12 positions matching TRBD2. Germline V lookup: CDR1 SGHVS, CDR2 FNYEAQ. CDR3 length: 16 residues. V was pared by 1 base and J by 5 bases, with 3 bases of the junction left unmatched.

V is TRBV12-3 or TRBV12-4 and J is TRBJ2-3; weak D call: TRBD2 (7 bases). The CDR3 has 15 amino acids. V shed 5 bases and J shed 4 bases, with 16 bases lying between them. CDR3 coding DNA: TGTGCCAGCAGTCCGACACGCGGGGGCGCAGATACGCAGTATTTT. Its protein is CASSPTRGGADTQYF.